These 11 T cell receptor beta chains originate from one sample sequenced in a study of regulatory T cells in long-lasting Graves disease. Both iRepertoire HTBI primers and Arm-PCR of CDR3 regions were used to build the TCR beta libraries. Using its own MiXCR run on the multiplex PCR reads, TCRdb lists one record per CDR3 protein. Among 200,000 to 250,000 distinct CDR3 sequences, 18% were seen once, and the ten largest hold approximately 20%. The sample's time point: newly diagnosed GD, antithyroid drugs for less than 3 months. With RNA extracted from PBMCs as input, the TCR library was made. The material sequenced was peripheral blood mononuclear cells (PBMCs), taken at new diagnosis, from a patient treated with antithyroid drugs. These receptors were obtained from a female donor with Graves disease.

V usage is TRBV20-1 and J usage is TRBJ1-1, with D hard to call. Germline values: CDR1 DFQATT, CDR2 SNEGSKA (reference sequence). This CDR3 contains 17 residues. The V gene lost 0 bases and the J gene lost 1 base, with 18 bases spanning the gap. The CDR3 protein is CSARDQVRAPGNTEAFF. CDR3 coding DNA: TGCAGTGCTAGAGATCAGGTACGGGCCCCGGGGAACACTGAAGCTTTCTTT.

In its sample, this clonotype was seen many times. The chain has TRBV28 and TRBJ2-5; TRBD2 agrees at 8 bases. V was pared by 2 bases and J by 5 bases, with 10 bases of the junction left unmatched. This CDR3 contains 16 residues. In germline, CDR1 is MDHEN, CDR2 SYDVKM. This CDR3 is CASSLIEAGAGETQYF. The DNA for the CDR3 is TGTGCCAGCAGTTTAATTGAAGCGGGAGCTGGGGAGACCCAGTACTTC.

This clonotype came up many times. This rearrangement joins TRBV20-1 to TRBJ2-1; 11 bases map to TRBD1. This CDR3 region has 14 residues. J lost 9 bases, V lost 6 bases, and 10 bases had no gene match. Germline values: CDR1 DFQATT, CDR2 SNEGSKA (reference sequence). The CDR3 coding sequence is TGCAGTGCAACCGGACAGGGGGCCGCAGGTGAGCAGTTCTTC. Protein sequence: CSATGQGAAGEQFF.

This chain uses TRBV20-1 with TRBJ2-7, with 7 bases matching TRBD1. Unmatched junction bases numbered 5, after V lost 1 base and J lost 2 bases. CDR3 length equals 14 residues. Germline V gene data show CDR1 as DFQATT and CDR2 as SNEGSKA (reference sequence). CDR3 bases: TGCAGTGCTAGAGCGGGACAGTTCACCTACGAGCAGTACTTC. This codes for CSARAGQFTYEQYF.

This clonotype was detected ten times or more. Here the CDR3 DNA reads TGTGCCAGCAGCCCTGGGACTAGCGAGAGTGAGCAGTTCTTC. Its protein product is CASSPGTSESEQFF. J is TRBJ2-1 and V is TRBV11-2; 10 bases match TRBD2. This CDR3 spans 14 amino acids. J was trimmed by 9 bases and V by 5 bases; bases with no gene match: 7. Germline-derived CDR1 and CDR2 are SGHAT and FQNNGV.

This clonotype showed up just a few times. The J gene is TRBJ2-1, the V gene TRBV7-3; 15 nucleotides line up with TRBD2. The CDR3 length is 20 residues. CDR1 is SGHTA and CDR2 is FQGTGA in the germline V gene. J gave up 0 bases and V 5 bases, and 11 bases lay outside the gene matches. The CDR3 sequence: CASSLSAGLAGGLSYNEQFF. CDR3 in DNA: TGTGCCAGCAGCCTAAGTGCCGGACTAGCGGGAGGGCTCTCCTACAATGAGCAGTTCTTC.

J is TRBJ2-1 and V is TRBV5-1; 8 bases are a match to TRBD2. Trimming took 0 bases from V and 8 from J; bases not matched to a gene: 10. Germline-derived CDR1 and CDR2 are SGHRS and YFSETQ. This CDR3 contains 16 residues. The CDR3, as DNA: TGCGCCAGCAGCTTGGGTCCTGCGGGAGGAAGGGATGAGCAGTTCTTC. Its translation is CASSLGPAGGRDEQFF.

This clonotype was seen a few times. This sequence joins TRBV11-3 and TRBJ1-1; 7 bases map to TRBD1. V shed 5 bases and J 10 bases; nucleotides not matched to a gene: 10. CDR3 length: 13 amino acids. CDR1 and CDR2 (germline): SGHNT, YENEEA. The CDR3 loop is CASSLGTAAVAFF. The DNA of the CDR3 is TGTGCCAGCAGCCTAGGGACAGCCGCTGTAGCTTTCTTT.

This clonotype was found many times. The chain links TRBV6-1 to TRBJ2-7, with D uncertain. The germline gives CDR1 MNHNS, CDR2 SASEGT. The CDR3 contains 12 residues. V was shortened by 8 bases and J by 4 bases, with 12 bases between the two germline ends. CDR3 in DNA: TGTGCCAGCGGCAGACTCCTTTACGAGCAGTACTTC. Its translation is CASGRLLYEQYF.

This clonotype was detected many times. The rearrangement uses TRBV20-1 and TRBJ1-1; D unclear. The germline V gene has CDR1 DFQATT and CDR2 SNEGSKA (reference sequence). V lost 5 bases and J 1 base, leaving 17 bases between the germline ends. This CDR3 is built from 15 residues. As DNA, the CDR3 is TGCAGTGCTCTCGCGCCGTCCCGGAAGAACACTGAAGCTTTCTTT. Translating it yields CSALAPSRKNTEAFF.

The CDR3 DNA reads as TGCGCCAGCAGCCTTTTTCACAATGAGCAGTTCTTC. Translation gives CASSLFHNEQFF. The V and J genes are TRBV4-1 and TRBJ2-1; D gene uncertain. CDR3 size: 12 residues. CDR1 is MGHRA, CDR2 YSYEKL, per germline. The V gene lost 4 bases and the J gene lost 5 bases, with 6 bases spanning the gap.